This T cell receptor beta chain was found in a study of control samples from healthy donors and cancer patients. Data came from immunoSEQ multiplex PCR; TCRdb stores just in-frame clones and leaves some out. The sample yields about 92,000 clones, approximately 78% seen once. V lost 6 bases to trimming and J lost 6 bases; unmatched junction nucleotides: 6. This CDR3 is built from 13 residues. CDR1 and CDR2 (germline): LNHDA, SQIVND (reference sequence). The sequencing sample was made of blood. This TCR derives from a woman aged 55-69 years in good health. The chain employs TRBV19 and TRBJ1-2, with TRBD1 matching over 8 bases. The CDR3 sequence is CASRRTGGDGYTF. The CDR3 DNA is TGTGCCAGTAGGCGCACAGGGGGGGATGGCTACACCTTC.